The T cell receptor (beta chain) under discussion was sequenced for a study of shared clonotypes between healthy human individuals. Study findings and constraints: Sampling used blood alone; tissue repertoires probably differ.

At a deep level, the assay was run. Only in-frame clones appear in the TCRdb table, and some are missing; sequencing was by immunoSEQ multiplex PCR. The sample holds over a million clones, over 95% seen once. The donors, healthy adults who were HIV-negative, had experienced no recent acute infections or vaccinations. There were only Caucasian adults among the donors, and all lived in Nashville, Tennessee. As to this clone: The antigen remains undetermined.

The junction had 8 bases not matched to a gene; V was cut back by 3 bases and J by 8 bases. The germline gives CDR1 KGHSH, CDR2 LQKENI. The CDR3 extends over 16 amino acids. This chain links TRBV18 with TRBJ2-1, with TRBD1 matching over 12 bases. Sequencing was carried out using naive CD4+ T cells sorted from blood. Indicated subset: CD45RA+ positively selected. The receptor comes from a man aged 25-45 years in good health. The CDR3 reads CASSPAGTGGLDEQFF. CDR3 sequence (DNA): TGTGCCAGCTCACCCGCCGGGACAGGGGGCCTCGATGAGCAGTTCTTC.